This TCR beta chain was captured in a study of blood T cell repertoires in COVID-19. The authors' processing: Amplification from reference gene primers served as the basis for estimated nucleated cell counts. Profiled with immunoSEQ multiplex PCR; TCRdb holds only in-frame clones, not every one. D and trimming come from the DNA, and the V and J calls and clone size come from that table. The sample has a few hundred thousand clones; approximately 91% are singletons. This CDR3 contains 13 residues. Germline CDR1 and CDR2: MNHEY and SVGAGI. The V segment lost 5 bases and the J segment 4 bases; nucleotides outside the gene matches: 5. This clone appeared a single time.

The source is a woman aged 60 to 75 who had recovered from COVID-19. The material sequenced was PBMCs or T cells enriched from blood (not recorded which). The rearrangement uses TRBV6-5 and TRBJ2-7; 7 bases agree with TRBD1. CDR3 nucleotides: TGTGCCAGCAGTACCCAACAGGGGTACGAGCAGTACTTC. Its protein product is CASSTQQGYEQYF.